The 17 T cell receptor beta chains given below trace back to one sample, sequenced in a study of shared clonotypes between healthy human individuals. TCRdb's copy holds only in-frame clones and misses some; the assay was immunoSEQ multiplex PCR. The table records some 2,400,000 clones, approximately 96% of them present only once. Sequenced sample: naive CD4+ T cells sorted from blood. The subset is: CD45RA+ positively selected. These TCRs come from a man younger than 35 in good health.

The chain joins TRBV10-3 to TRBJ2-5; 14 bases are a match to TRBD2. V shed 5 bases and J 2 bases; nucleotides not matched to a gene: 10. The CDR3 has 18 amino acids. Germline V CDR1 and CDR2: ENHRY, SYGVKD. In DNA, the CDR3 is TGTGCCATCAGTTCCCGACTAGCGGGGGGGCAGGGGCAAGAGACCCAGTACTTC. It is translated as CAISSRLAGGQGQETQYF.

The chain links TRBV5-8 to TRBJ1-5; D is possibly TRBD1 (5 bases). Trimming cost V 3 bases and J 2 bases, with 21 bases left between them. The CDR3 runs 18 residues. CDR1 is SGHTS, CDR2 YDEGEE, per germline. The chain's CDR3 is CASSSNQFGTLGNQPQHF. CDR3 sequence (DNA): TGTGCCAGCAGCTCTAATCAGTTCGGGACCTTGGGCAATCAGCCCCAGCATTTT.

The V gene is TRBV7-3, the J gene TRBJ1-6, with 7 bases that match TRBD1. The germline V gene has CDR1 SGHTA and CDR2 FQGTGA. The CDR3 runs 15 residues. The ends lost 4 bases at V and 5 bases at J; junction bases unmatched: 5. CDR3 residues: CASSYYRGNNSPLHF. CDR3 DNA sequence: TGTGCCAGCAGCTATTACAGGGGAAATAATTCACCCCTCCACTTT.

V is TRBV6-6 and J is TRBJ1-5; the D is unclear. Per the germline V gene, CDR1 is MNHNY and CDR2 is SVGAGI (reference sequence). The CDR3 contains 13 residues. Trimming removed 8 bases from V and 5 bases from J, with 13 bases in between. The CDR3 region is CASSWKVDQPQHF. The CDR3 DNA is TGTGCCAGCTCCTGGAAGGTCGATCAGCCCCAGCATTTT.

CDR3 protein: CATRRGPASEAFF. In DNA form, the CDR3 reads TGTGCCACCCGTCGAGGTCCGGCCTCTGAAGCTTTCTTT. The V and J genes are TRBV2 and TRBJ1-1; no reliable D call. This CDR3 contains 13 residues. Deletions cut 10 bases from V and 6 bases from J, with 18 bases between. Germline-derived CDR1 and CDR2 are SNHLY and FYNNEI.

Remarks on this clone: At the DNA level, this CDR3 is encoded by other sequences in the same sample as well. The chain is built from TRBV18 and TRBJ2-7, with TRBD1 identical over 11 bases. In germline, CDR1 is KGHSH, CDR2 LQKENI. Trimming cost V 1 base and J 4 bases; bases outside gene matches: 6. The CDR3 is made up of 16 amino acids. Here the CDR3 DNA reads TGTGCCAGCTCACCACTTTCCGGGACAGGGGGTTACGAGCAGTACTTC. It translates to CASSPLSGTGGYEQYF.

This chain joins TRBV2 and TRBJ2-5; D is unclear. V was cut by 5 bases and J by 6 bases, with 13 bases left in between. The CDR3 has 13 residues. Germline V gene sequence: CDR1 SNHLY, CDR2 FYNNEI. The CDR3 is CASSQQIFKTQYF. The CDR3 coding sequence is TGTGCCAGCAGTCAACAGATATTCAAGACCCAGTACTTC.

The chain recombines TRBV7-8 with TRBJ2-5, with TRBD2 identical over 9 bases. V trimming: 4 bases; J trimming: 4 bases; junction bases outside the gene matches: 10. In germline, CDR1 is SGHVS, CDR2 FQNEAQ. The CDR3 is 16 residues long. CDR3 DNA sequence: TGTGCCAGCAGCTCCGGGACTAGCCTCGGATCAGAGACCCAGTACTTC. Translated, it gives CASSSGTSLGSETQYF.

The rearrangement joins TRBV2 to TRBJ1-1; no clear D. The CDR3 extends over 13 amino acids. V was clipped by 6 bases and J by 1 base, with 9 bases between them. Per germline, CDR1 SNHLY and CDR2 FYNNEI. The CDR3, as DNA: TGTGCCAGCAGGTTGACTCCGAACACTGAAGCTTTCTTT. Its protein is CASRLTPNTEAFF.

With regard to this clone: Distinct nucleotide sequences in the sample also encode this CDR3. J is TRBJ2-3 and V is TRBV5-1, with 8 bases fitting TRBD2. The germline V gene encodes CDR1 SGHRS and CDR2 YFSETQ. V lost 4 bases and J lost 2; bases outside the gene matches: 6. CDR3 length: 15 residues. CDR3 residues: CASSVSGTSTDTQYF. As DNA, the CDR3 is TGCGCCAGCAGCGTTAGCGGGACGTCCACAGATACGCAGTATTTT. The variable domain in full, with the rest retrieved from reference TRBV5-1 and TRBJ2-3, is KAGVTQTPRYLIKTRGQQVTLSCSPISGHRSVSWYQQTPGQGLQFLFEYFSETQRNKGNFPGRFSGRQFSNSRSEMNVSTLELGDSALYLCASSVSGTSTDTQYFGPGTRLTVL.

The V gene is TRBV6-1, the J gene TRBJ2-7; the match to TRBD2 covers 11 bases. The V segment lost 6 bases and the J segment 0 bases; nucleotides outside the gene matches: 1. This CDR3 comprises 14 residues. The V gene's germline CDR1 is MNHNS and CDR2 SASEGT. This CDR3 reads CASRGTSGSYEQYF. DNA for the CDR3: TGTGCCAGCAGAGGGACTAGCGGCTCCTACGAGCAGTACTTC.

The CDR3 DNA follows: TGTGCCAGCAGCTCTCCGGGACAGGGGGTGAGAGATAGTGGCTACACCTTC. Residues: CASSSPGQGVRDSGYTF. This chain joins TRBV13 and TRBJ1-2; 11 nucleotides align to TRBD1. The J segment lost 7 bases and the V segment lost 4 bases, leaving 14 bases of the junction unmatched. The CDR3 consists of 17 residues. Germline V CDR1 and CDR2: PRHDT, FYEKMQ (reference sequence).

Of note for this clone: At one of its ends the junction is not consistent with the germline gene, which may arise from a read error. The V and J genes are TRBV9 and TRBJ2-1; 7 nucleotides match TRBD1. This CDR3 has 17 residues. The V gene's germline CDR1 is SGDLS and CDR2 YYNGEE. The CDR3 DNA is TGTGCCAGCAACGTAGCAGGGGGTGGACGGAGATACAATGAGCAGTTCTTC. Translated, it gives CASNVAGGGRRYNEQFF. The entire variable domain, with the rest obtained from reference TRBV9 and TRBJ2-1, is as follows: DSGVTQTPKHLITATGQRVTLRCSPRSGDLSVYWYQQSLDQGLQFLIQYYNGEERAKGNILERFSAQQFPDLHSELNLSSLELGDSALYFCASNVAGGGRRYNEQFFGPGTRLTVL.

The chain uses TRBV10-3 and TRBJ1-1; D uncertain. Germline V gene sequence: CDR1 ENHRY, CDR2 SYGVKD. The CDR3 totals 16 residues. V was trimmed by 6 bases and J by 1 base, leaving 18 bases between them. The chain's CDR3 is CAIRAGAPQRNTEAFF. CDR3 in DNA: TGTGCCATCAGAGCAGGAGCACCCCAGAGGAACACTGAAGCTTTCTTT.

This chain links TRBV7-9 with TRBJ1-1, with 8 bases that match TRBD1. The CDR3 is 17 residues long. V lost 5 bases and J lost 1; bases outside the gene matches: 12. The germline V gene encodes CDR1 SEHNR and CDR2 FQNEAQ (reference sequence). CDR3 in amino acids: CASSPGRGRYQNTEAFF. CDR3 DNA: TGTGCCAGCAGCCCCGGCAGGGGGCGCTACCAGAACACTGAAGCTTTCTTT.

The chain couples TRBV5-1 to TRBJ2-7; a possible D gene is TRBD1 (6 bases). The CDR3 is 10 residues long. V shed 7 bases and J shed 8 bases, with 10 bases lying between them. Germline V gene lookup returns CDR1 SGHRS and CDR2 YFSETQ. Here the CDR3 DNA reads TGCGCCAGCGGAGACAGGCAGCAGTACTTC. Translation: CASGDRQQYF.

This chain links TRBV6-4 with TRBJ1-1; D gene uncertain. Germline V gene lookup returns CDR1 MRHNA and CDR2 SNTAGT. V lost 4 bases and J 4 bases, leaving 10 bases between the germline ends. This CDR3 region has 13 residues. The CDR3: CASSAGSGTEAFF. CDR3 in DNA: TGTGCCAGCAGTGCCGGGAGCGGCACTGAAGCTTTCTTT.